The source of this T cell receptor (beta chain) is a study of OX40 agonist ivuxolimab in advanced cancers. For the wider study: Ivuxolimab was an agonistic, fully human IgG2 monoclonal antibody directed against OX40 (CD134), a costimulatory receptor. Intravenous ivuxolimab was administered to patients every 2 weeks at six dose levels: 0.01, 0.1, 0.3, 1.5, 3 and 10 mg/kg. Of the approximately 54 dose-escalation patients, hepatocellular carcinoma was present in 19, melanoma in approximately 15, renal cell carcinoma in 9 and head and neck cancer in 9. In the dose-escalation cohort, roughly 80% of patients were male, and the mean age was approximately 60 years, with a range of about 20 to 79. Prior anti-PD-1, anti-PD-L1 or anti-CTLA-4 therapy was permitted, and approximately 42% of dose-escalation patients had received checkpoint inhibitors. Partial responses were achieved by three dose-escalation patients, of whom one had hepatocellular carcinoma and two had cutaneous melanoma. Peripheral TCRbeta sequencing aimed to test whether ivuxolimab altered TCR sequence diversity and caused clonal T-cell expansion. The monotherapy dose-escalation portion (N ≈ 50 patients) of the phase I ivuxolimab trial is reported in the paper.

A word on this clone: The clone's antigen remains unknown. Base qualities are not at hand, and no much larger clone is one base apart.

The trial excluded patients who had a history of autoimmune disease or who were on systemic immunosuppression. Peripheral blood for TCR sequencing was drawn from every dose cohort at baseline, at cycle 4 day 1 and at cycle 7 day 1. Samples came from an open-label, multicenter, first-in-human phase I dose-escalation trial of ivuxolimab. The trial enrolled adults with locally advanced or metastatic head and neck squamous cell, hepatocellular, melanoma or renal cell carcinoma. CD4+ and CD8+ T cells were sorted separately from peripheral blood before TCR sequencing. Genomic DNA was extracted from sorted cells for sequencing of the TCRbeta CDR3 region. The immunoSEQ Assay was used to sequence the TCRbeta CDR3 regions. Here the immuneACCESS table is served through TCRdb, limited to in-frame sequences with V and J called. Missing clones are a known gap in these copies; in checked studies unresolved V genes cover under half, and the rest lacks a known reason. The sample data list 73,000 or so clones, and around nine tenths of these were observed just once. The top ten hold around 0.78% of the sample.

Paper-wide results and their limitations: After ivuxolimab, CD8+ T cells had more expanded clones than CD4+ T cells on average. Low levels of normalized T-cell clonal expansion were also seen in some patients who did not respond. At doses of 0.1 to 3.0 mg/kg, clonal expansion of both CD4+ and CD8+ blood T cells was observed from baseline to week 6. In the 0.1-3.0 mg/kg groups, partial responders were among the patients with the lowest normalized peripheral clonal expansion, particularly in CD8+ T cells. Which antigens the clonally expanded peripheral T cells were specific for was not determined.

Looking up the germline V gene yields CDR1 SGHTA and CDR2 FQGTGA. V is cut back by 5 bases and J by 5 bases, with 8 bases in the junction unmatched. The CDR3 goes from the cysteine to the phenylalanine over 14 residues. The retained sequence is limited to the CDR3, 42 bases, with the frame set at the first base. Sequences were derived from CD4+ or CD8+ T cells sorted from blood, sampled in a trial of the OX40 agonist ivuxolimab. The clonotype comes from an adult with an advanced solid tumor such as melanoma, head and neck, liver or kidney cancer. This receptor chain uses TRBV7-3 and TRBJ1-2, and TRBD1 aligns with 7 junction nucleotides. The nucleotides read TGTGCCAGCAGCCGAGGGGGCGCGGAATATGGCTACACCTTC. The resulting protein is CASSRGGAEYGYTF.